This TCR beta chain was sequenced during a study of T cell responses to AZD1222 COVID-19 vaccine. In the study overall: The analysis combined second doses at about 4 or about 12 weeks.

The CDR3 sequence is 12 residues long. V lost 3 bases to trimming and J lost 2 bases, with 2 bases between them. CDR1 is LNHDA, CDR2 SQIVND, per germline (reference sequence). Produced via immunoSEQ multiplex PCR; TCRdb's table is partial and in-frame only. There are more than 95,000 clones in the sample; over 85% occur only once, and about 5% lies in the top ten. The sample holds one count of this clone. This clonotype originated in an adult in good health. The input for sequencing was peripheral blood, taken on day 0 of AZD1222 vaccination. V gene TRBV19 combines with J gene TRBJ2-1; D remains unclear. CDR3 amino acids: CASSIPYNEQFF. As DNA, the CDR3 is TGTGCCAGTAGTATCCCCTACAATGAGCAGTTCTTC.